Listed below are T cell receptor beta chains from one sample, sequenced in a study of T cells in Graves' hyperthyroidism and ophthalmopathy. TCRdb independently ran MiXCR on the multiplex PCR reads; one entry per CDR3 protein. The sample lists hundreds of thousands of distinct CDR3 sequences, approximately 14% occurring once. Sequenced material: blood. Receptors originate from a woman in her thirties or forties with Graves' ophthalmopathy. CDR3s leave out the opening cysteine and the closing phenylalanine or tryptophan.

v_call,cdr3_aa
TRBV4-1,ASSQERGTPYEQY
TRBV6-1,ASRLQGIGETQY
TRBV11-2,ASSLDPTSGLEEQY
TRBV19,ASSIERTVGQPQH
TRBV28,ASSPLGAIGEQY
TRBV19,ASSLGDGLDEQY
TRBV9,ASSVGRDSVYEQY
TRBV10-2,ASSPGLAGGHGRETQY
TRBV5-1,ASSPSATRANTGELF
TRBV7-8,ASSLAQGRHNYEQY
TRBV6-5,ASSYGTKGDTEAF
TRBV29-1,SVELGTGGTQY
TRBV28,ASRTLGGVGTEAF
TRBV28,ASSDDGTEAF
TRBV7-3,ASSPTHATTEAF
TRBV29-1,QAGTVGRGETQY
TRBV10-3,AISGGLAGGPVYEQY
TRBV15,ATSRAGPPEDTIY
TRBV6-5,ATIRQAGGEQY
TRBV12-3/TRBV12-4,ASRKDSATQY
TRBV6-1,ASSNLAEPYEQY
TRBV11-1,ASSMRQGPLTYGYT
TRBV6-1,ASSPGQGLAKNIQY
TRBV6-2/TRBV6-3,ASSSNRLASIRAKNIQY
TRBV7-3,ASSSVGTSSTGELF
TRBV28,ASSLGRGKPQH
TRBV7-2,ASSRSGTPGELF
TRBV5-1,ASSLELQGLGNTIY